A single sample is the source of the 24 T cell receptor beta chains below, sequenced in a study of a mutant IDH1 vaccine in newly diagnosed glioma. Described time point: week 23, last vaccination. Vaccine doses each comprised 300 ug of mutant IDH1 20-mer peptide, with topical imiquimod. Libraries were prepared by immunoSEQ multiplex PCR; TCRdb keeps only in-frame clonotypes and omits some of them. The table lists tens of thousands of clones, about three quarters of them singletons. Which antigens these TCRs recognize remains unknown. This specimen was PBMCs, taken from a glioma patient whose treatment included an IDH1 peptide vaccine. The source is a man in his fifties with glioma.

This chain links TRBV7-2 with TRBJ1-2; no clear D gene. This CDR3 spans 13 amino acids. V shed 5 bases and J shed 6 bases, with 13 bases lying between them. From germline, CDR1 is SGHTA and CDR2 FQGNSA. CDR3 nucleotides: TGTGCCAGCAGCCCCGGGCCTTGGGATGGCTACACCTTC. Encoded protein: CASSPGPWDGYTF.

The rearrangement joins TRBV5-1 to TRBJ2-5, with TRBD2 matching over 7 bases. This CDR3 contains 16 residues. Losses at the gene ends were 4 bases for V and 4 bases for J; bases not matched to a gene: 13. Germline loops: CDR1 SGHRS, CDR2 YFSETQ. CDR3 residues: CASSLLPSTGGETQYF. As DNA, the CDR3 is TGCGCCAGCAGCCTCCTCCCCTCAACGGGGGGAGAGACCCAGTACTTC.

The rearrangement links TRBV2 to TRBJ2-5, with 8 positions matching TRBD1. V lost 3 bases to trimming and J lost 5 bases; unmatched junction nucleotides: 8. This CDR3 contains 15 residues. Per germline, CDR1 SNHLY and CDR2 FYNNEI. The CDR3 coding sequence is TGTGCCAGCAGTGATCAAGGACAGGGTCGGGAGACCCAGTACTTC. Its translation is CASSDQGQGRETQYF. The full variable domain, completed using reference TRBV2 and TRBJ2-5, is EPEVTQTPSHQVTQMGQEVILRCVPISNHLYFYWYRQILGQKVEFLVSFYNNEISEKSEIFDDQFSVERPDGSNFTLKIRSTKLEDSAMYFCASSDQGQGRETQYFGPGTRLLVL.

The CDR3 DNA reads as TGTGCCTGGAGTGTAACCCCCAACCAGCCCCAGCATTTT. This codes for CAWSVTPNQPQHF. This rearrangement joins TRBV30 to TRBJ1-5; D uncertain. Germline V CDR1 and CDR2: GTSNPN, SVGIG (reference sequence). Between the trimmed V and J ends, which lost 0 bases and 7 bases, there was a span of 10 bases. CDR3 length: 13 residues.

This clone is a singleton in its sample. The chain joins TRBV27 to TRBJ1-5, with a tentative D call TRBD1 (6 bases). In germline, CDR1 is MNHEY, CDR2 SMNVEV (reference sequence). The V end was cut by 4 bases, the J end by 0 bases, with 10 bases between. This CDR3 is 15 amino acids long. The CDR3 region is CASSSQGNSNQPQHF. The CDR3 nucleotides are TGTGCCAGCAGTTCACAGGGTAATAGCAATCAGCCCCAGCATTTT.

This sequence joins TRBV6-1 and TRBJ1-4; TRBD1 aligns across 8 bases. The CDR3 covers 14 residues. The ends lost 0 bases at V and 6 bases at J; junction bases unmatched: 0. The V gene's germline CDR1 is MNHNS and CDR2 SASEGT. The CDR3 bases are TGTGCCAGCAGTGAAGCGGACAGGGATGAAAAACTGTTTTTT. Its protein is CASSEADRDEKLFF.

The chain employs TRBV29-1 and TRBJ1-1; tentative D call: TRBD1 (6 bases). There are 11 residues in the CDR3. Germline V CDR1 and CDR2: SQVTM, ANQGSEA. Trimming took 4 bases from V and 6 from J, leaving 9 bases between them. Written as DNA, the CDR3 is TGCAGCGTTGCACAGGGTCCTGAAGCTTTCTTT. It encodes CSVAQGPEAFF.

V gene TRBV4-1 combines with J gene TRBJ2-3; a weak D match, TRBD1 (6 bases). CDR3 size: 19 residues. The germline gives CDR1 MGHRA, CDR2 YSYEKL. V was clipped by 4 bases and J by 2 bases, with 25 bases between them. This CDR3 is CASSLPFRYGGTYTDTQYF. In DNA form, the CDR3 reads TGCGCCAGCAGCCTCCCCTTTCGGTATGGGGGCACTTACACAGATACGCAGTATTTT.

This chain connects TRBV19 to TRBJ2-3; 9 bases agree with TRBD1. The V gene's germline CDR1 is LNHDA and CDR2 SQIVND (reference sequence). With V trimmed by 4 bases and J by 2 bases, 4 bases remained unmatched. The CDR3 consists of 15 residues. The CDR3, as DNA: TGTGCCAGTAGTAGGGGACAGGGCTACACAGATACGCAGTATTTT. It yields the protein CASSRGQGYTDTQYF.

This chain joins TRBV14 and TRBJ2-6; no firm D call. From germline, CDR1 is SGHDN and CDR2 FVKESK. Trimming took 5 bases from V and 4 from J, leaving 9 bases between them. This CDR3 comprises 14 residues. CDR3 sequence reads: CASSGHSGANVLTF. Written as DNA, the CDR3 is TGTGCCAGCAGCGGGCATTCGGGGGCCAACGTCCTGACTTTC.

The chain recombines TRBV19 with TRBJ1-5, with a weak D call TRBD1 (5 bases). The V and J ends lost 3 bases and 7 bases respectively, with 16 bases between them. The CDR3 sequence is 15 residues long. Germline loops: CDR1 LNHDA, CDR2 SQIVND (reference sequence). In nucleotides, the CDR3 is TGTGCCAGTAGTATGCTTGGGGGAGGAAAACAGCCCCAGCATTTT. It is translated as CASSMLGGGKQPQHF.

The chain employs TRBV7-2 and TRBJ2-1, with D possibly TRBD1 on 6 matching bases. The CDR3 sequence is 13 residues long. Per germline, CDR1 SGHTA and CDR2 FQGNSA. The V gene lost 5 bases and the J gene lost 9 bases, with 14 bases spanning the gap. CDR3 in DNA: TGTGCCAGCAGCGCGGTTCAGGGGTCTGAGCAGTTCTTC. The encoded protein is CASSAVQGSEQFF.

The DNA of the CDR3 is TGTGCCTGGAGTGTACTTTACCCCGGGACAGGGACAGATACGCAGTATTTT. Its protein is CAWSVLYPGTGTDTQYF. The chain carries TRBV30 and TRBJ2-3; TRBD1 agrees at 9 bases. The CDR3 has 17 amino acids. After removal of 0 bases from V and 3 bases from J, the junction contained 10 bases not matched to a gene. CDR1 GTSNPN and CDR2 SVGIG come from the germline V gene (reference sequence).

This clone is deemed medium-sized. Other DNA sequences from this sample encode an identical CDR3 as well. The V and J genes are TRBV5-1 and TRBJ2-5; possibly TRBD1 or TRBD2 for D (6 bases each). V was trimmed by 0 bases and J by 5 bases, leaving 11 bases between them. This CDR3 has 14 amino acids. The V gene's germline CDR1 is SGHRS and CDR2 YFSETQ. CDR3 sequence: CASSLVGGQETQYF. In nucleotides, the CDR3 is TGCGCCAGCAGCTTGGTGGGGGGCCAGGAGACCCAGTACTTC.

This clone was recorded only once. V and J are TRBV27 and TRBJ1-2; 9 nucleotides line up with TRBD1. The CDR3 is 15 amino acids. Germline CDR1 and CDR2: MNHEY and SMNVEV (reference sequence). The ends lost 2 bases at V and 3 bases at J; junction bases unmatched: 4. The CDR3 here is CASSLGTGHDYGYTF. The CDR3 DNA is TGTGCCAGCAGTTTAGGGACAGGGCACGACTATGGCTACACCTTC.

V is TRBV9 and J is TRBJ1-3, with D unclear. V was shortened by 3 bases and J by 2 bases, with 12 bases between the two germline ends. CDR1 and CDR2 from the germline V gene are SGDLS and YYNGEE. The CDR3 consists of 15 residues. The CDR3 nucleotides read TGTGCCAGCAGCGGGGTAAACTCACCTGGAAACACCATATATTTT. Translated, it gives CASSGVNSPGNTIYF.

The CDR3 is CASSDSGGYGYTF. CDR3 DNA: TGTGCCAGCAGTGACTCCGGGGGCTATGGCTACACCTTC. V gene TRBV6-4 combines with J gene TRBJ1-2, with D possibly matching TRBD1 (5 bases). The CDR3 covers 13 residues. The V gene lost 0 bases and the J gene lost 4 bases, with 6 bases spanning the gap. Germline V gene sequence: CDR1 MRHNA, CDR2 SNTAGT.

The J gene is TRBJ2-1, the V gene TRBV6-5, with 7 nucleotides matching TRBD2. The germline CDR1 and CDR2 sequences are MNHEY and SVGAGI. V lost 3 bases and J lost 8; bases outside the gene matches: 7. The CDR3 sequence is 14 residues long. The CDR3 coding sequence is TGTGCCAGCAGTTATCGGCGGGGGAGGGATGAGCAGTTCTTC. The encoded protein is CASSYRRGRDEQFF.

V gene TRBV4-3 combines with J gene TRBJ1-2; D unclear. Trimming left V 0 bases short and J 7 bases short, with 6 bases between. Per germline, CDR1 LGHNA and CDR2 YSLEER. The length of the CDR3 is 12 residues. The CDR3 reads CASSQDKTGYTF. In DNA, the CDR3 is TGCGCCAGCAGCCAAGATAAAACTGGCTACACCTTC.

CDR3 residues: CAISDSGAGELFF. DNA for the CDR3: TGTGCCATCAGTGACTCAGGGGCCGGGGAGCTGTTTTTT. This chain links TRBV10-3 with TRBJ2-2; D might be TRBD1 (6 bases). The CDR3 covers 13 residues. V was shortened by 3 bases and J by 6 bases, with 8 bases between the two germline ends. Germline V gene lookup returns CDR1 ENHRY and CDR2 SYGVKD.

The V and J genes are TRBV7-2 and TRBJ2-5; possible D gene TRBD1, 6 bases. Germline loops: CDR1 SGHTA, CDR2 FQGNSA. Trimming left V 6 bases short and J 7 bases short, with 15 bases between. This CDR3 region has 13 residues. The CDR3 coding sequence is TGTGCCAGCAGGACTCCAGGGGATCTGACCCAGTACTTC. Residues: CASRTPGDLTQYF.

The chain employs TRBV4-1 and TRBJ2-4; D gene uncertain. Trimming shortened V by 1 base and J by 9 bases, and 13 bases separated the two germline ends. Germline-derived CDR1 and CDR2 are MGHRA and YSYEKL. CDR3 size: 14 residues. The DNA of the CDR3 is TGCGCCAGCAGCCAAGGCCAGCCCTTGAGCATTCAGTACTTC. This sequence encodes CASSQGQPLSIQYF.

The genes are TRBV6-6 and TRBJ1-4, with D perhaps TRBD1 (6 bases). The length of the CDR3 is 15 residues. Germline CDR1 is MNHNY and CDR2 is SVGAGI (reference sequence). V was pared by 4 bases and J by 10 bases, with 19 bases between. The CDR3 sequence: CASSSQGRGSGKLFF. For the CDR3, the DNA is TGTGCCAGCAGTTCCCAGGGGCGGGGGTCAGGAAAACTGTTTTTT.

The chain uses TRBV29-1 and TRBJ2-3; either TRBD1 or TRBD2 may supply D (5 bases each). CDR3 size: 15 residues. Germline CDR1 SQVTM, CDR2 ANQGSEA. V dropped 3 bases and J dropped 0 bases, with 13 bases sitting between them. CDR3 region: CSVEERGTSTDTQYF. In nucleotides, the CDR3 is TGCAGCGTTGAGGAACGGGGCACTAGCACAGATACGCAGTATTTT.